One and the same sample provided the 19 T cell receptor beta chains below, sequenced in a study of human T cells and chemical hapten exposure. TCRdb re-called the RACE reads through MiXCR, storing one row per CDR3 protein. The sample lists about 120,000 distinct CDR3 sequences, approximately 10% occurring once. Time point reported: patch test 3, about 24 weeks after DPC sensitization. Treatment reported: therapeutic diphenylcyclopropenone sensitization with weekly scalp DPC. Sequencing used whole blood, obtained in connection with sensitization to the hapten diphenylcyclopropenone (DPC). The source is a woman between 45 and 60 years old with alopecia areata. Some clones in this sample may be carry-over from other donors' samples.

This sequence joins TRBV10-3 and TRBJ2-3; 8 bases align to TRBD1. The junction had 3 bases not matched to a gene; V was cut back by 6 bases and J by 4 bases. Looked up from germline, CDR1 is ENHRY and CDR2 is SYGVKD. The CDR3 covers 13 residues. The DNA of the CDR3 is TGTGCCATCAGGACAGGGGATGCAGATACGCAGTATTTT. Its translation: CAIRTGDADTQYF.

This clonotype showed up many times. The chain joins TRBV20-1 to TRBJ2-1; 8 nucleotides agree with TRBD2. V lost 0 bases, J lost 8 bases, and 15 bases stayed unmatched. The CDR3 is 17 residues long. The V gene's germline CDR1 is DFQATT and CDR2 SNEGSKA (reference sequence). CDR3 loop: CSARDPGVDGGVHEQFF. The CDR3 region has the DNA TGCAGTGCTAGAGATCCCGGTGTTGACGGGGGGGTCCATGAGCAGTTCTTC.

This clonotype was counted between two and nine times. This sequence joins TRBV20-1 and TRBJ1-5, with unresolved D. This CDR3 has 12 residues. Trimming stripped 1 base from V and 5 bases from J, with 6 bases between. Germline V CDR1 and CDR2: DFQATT, SNEGSKA (reference sequence). The CDR3 sequence: CSARAGDQPQHF. The CDR3 region has the DNA TGCAGTGCTAGAGCTGGAGATCAGCCCCAGCATTTT.

This clonotype was observed at least ten times. The chain has TRBV20-1 and TRBJ2-3; 7 nucleotides match TRBD2. The CDR3 extends over 14 amino acids. Trimming removed 4 bases from V and 0 bases from J; junction bases left unmatched: 4. Germline V gene data show CDR1 as DFQATT and CDR2 as SNEGSKA (reference sequence). This CDR3 reads CSAILAASTDTQYF. The CDR3 nucleotides read TGCAGTGCTATTCTAGCGGCTAGCACAGATACGCAGTATTTT.

This clonotype was seen repeatedly, ten times or more. The chain recombines TRBV6-5 with TRBJ2-3, with D hard to call. V was clipped by 4 bases and J by 4 bases, with 9 bases between them. Germline CDR1 and CDR2: MNHEY and SVGAGI. CDR3 length: 13 residues. This CDR3 is CASSSRVADTQYF. Written as DNA, the CDR3 is TGTGCCAGCAGTTCACGAGTAGCAGATACGCAGTATTTT.

Ten or more counts support this clonotype. This sequence joins TRBV7-9 and TRBJ1-1; 8 nucleotides line up with TRBD1. With 5 bases clipped from V and 7 bases from J, the junction kept 12 bases outside the gene matches. This CDR3 has 15 amino acids. Per the germline V gene, CDR1 is SEHNR and CDR2 is FQNEAQ (reference sequence). DNA for the CDR3: TGTGCCAGCAGCCACCGGGACAGGCTACCATTTGAAGCTTTCTTT. This translates into CASSHRDRLPFEAFF.

In its sample, this clonotype was seen a few times. V usage is TRBV10-3 and J usage is TRBJ1-1; D is unclear. V was cut by 4 bases and J by 1 base, with 19 bases left in between. CDR3 length equals 17 residues. The germline V gene has CDR1 ENHRY and CDR2 SYGVKD. The CDR3: CAISASPEGWENTEAFF. CDR3 coding DNA: TGTGCCATCAGTGCTTCCCCAGAAGGGTGGGAGAACACTGAAGCTTTCTTT.

The chain has TRBV3-1 and TRBJ2-2; D gene unclear. The CDR3 spans 14 residues. Germline V gene data show CDR1 as LGHDT and CDR2 as YNNKEL (reference sequence). V was shortened by 0 bases and J by 4 bases, with 6 bases between the two germline ends. The CDR3 loop is CASSQDITTGELFF. DNA of the CDR3: TGTGCCAGCAGCCAAGATATCACCACCGGGGAGCTGTTTTTT.

This clonotype was seen more than once but under ten times. The V gene is TRBV6-6, the J gene TRBJ1-2; 7 bases are a match to TRBD1. The junction had 7 bases not matched to a gene; V was cut back by 0 bases and J by 0 bases. There are 17 residues in the CDR3. Looked up from germline, CDR1 is MNHNY and CDR2 is SVGAGI (reference sequence). CDR3 residues: CASSYSPRGQSNYGYTF. For the CDR3, the DNA is TGTGCCAGCAGTTACTCCCCTAGGGGACAGTCTAACTATGGCTACACCTTC.

The rearrangement uses TRBV20-1 and TRBJ2-7; D uncertain. Germline assignment: CDR1 DFQATT and CDR2 SNEGSKA (reference sequence). This CDR3 contains 14 residues. The germline V and J ends were trimmed by 1 base and 0 bases, with 10 bases remaining between them. CDR3: CSARGPINSYEQYF. The CDR3 DNA reads as TGCAGTGCTAGAGGCCCTATAAACTCCTACGAGCAGTACTTC.

This clonotype was seen only a few times. The CDR3 region is CSVEAGTAWGDEQYF. CDR3 in DNA: TGCAGCGTTGAAGCTGGGACGGCTTGGGGTGACGAGCAGTACTTC. The V and J genes are TRBV29-1 and TRBJ2-7; either TRBD1 or TRBD2 may supply D (5 bases each). V was trimmed by 1 base and J by 5 bases, leaving 18 bases between them. The length of the CDR3 is 15 residues. CDR1 and CDR2 (germline): SQVTM, ANQGSEA.

The chain is built from TRBV12-3 or TRBV12-4 and TRBJ1-5; D is unresolved. Trimming cost V 6 bases and J 0 bases, with 12 bases left between them. This CDR3 is built from 15 residues. For the CDR3, the DNA is TGTGCCAGCAGCCCATTGGCCTATAGCAATCAGCCCCAGCATTTT. It codes for CASSPLAYSNQPQHF.

This clonotype has more than one count but fewer than ten. This chain connects TRBV9 to TRBJ2-5; maybe TRBD2 (6 bases). The length of the CDR3 is 15 residues. V shed 2 bases and J shed 5 bases, with 16 bases lying between them. Germline V gene sequence: CDR1 SGDLS, CDR2 YYNGEE. The CDR3 nucleotides read TGTGCCAGCAGCGTCCGGGACTCGGGGAGGGAGACCCAGTACTTC. It yields the protein CASSVRDSGRETQYF. The variable domain in full, with the rest retrieved from reference TRBV9 and TRBJ2-5, is DSGVTQTPKHLITATGQRVTLRCSPRSGDLSVYWYQQSLDQGLQFLIQYYNGEERAKGNILERFSAQQFPDLHSELNLSSLELGDSALYFCASSVRDSGRETQYFGPGTRLLVL.

This chain links TRBV20-1 with TRBJ1-1, with a tentative D call TRBD1 (5 bases). Germline CDR1 reads DFQATT; CDR2 reads SNEGSKA (reference sequence). Trimming took off 1 base at V and 4 bases at J, with 16 bases between the two ends. The CDR3 spans 15 residues. The CDR3 DNA reads TGCAGTGCTAGAGGGCAGGGTATGCGGTTCACTGAAGCTTTCTTT. This translates into CSARGQGMRFTEAFF.

V is TRBV5-1 and J is TRBJ1-1, with unresolved D. The CDR3 is made up of 13 amino acids. Deletions cut 4 bases from V and 3 bases from J, with 10 bases between. CDR1 and CDR2 from the germline V gene are SGHRS and YFSETQ. CDR3 DNA sequence: TGCGCCAGCAGCAACGGCGGGGACACTGAAGCTTTCTTT. Protein: CASSNGGDTEAFF.

This clonotype was picked up a small number of times. The chain joins TRBV4-3 to TRBJ2-7; 7 nucleotides match TRBD2. The CDR3 sequence is 17 residues long. Trimming removed 1 base from V and 3 bases from J; junction bases left unmatched: 12. CDR1 is LGHNA, CDR2 YSLEER, per germline. As DNA, the CDR3 is TGCGCCAGCAGCCAAGGGAGGACTAGAAACAAACTCTACGAGCAGTACTTC. Amino acid sequence: CASSQGRTRNKLYEQYF.

Ten or more counts support this clonotype. The chain recombines TRBV7-9 with TRBJ2-7, with D perhaps TRBD1 or TRBD2 (5 bases each). With 5 bases removed from V and 6 bases from J, the gap between germline ends came to 14 bases. The CDR3 loop spans 13 amino acids. CDR1 is SEHNR and CDR2 is FQNEAQ in the germline V gene (reference sequence). CDR3 loop: CASSQVVGTEQYF. Here the CDR3 DNA reads TGTGCCAGCAGCCAAGTCGTAGGGACCGAGCAGTACTTC. The variable domain in full, completed from reference TRBV7-9 and TRBJ2-7, reads DTGVSQNPRHKITKRGQNVTFRCDPISEHNRLYWYRQTLGQGPEFLTYFQNEAQLEKSRLLSDRFSAERPKGSFSTLEIQRTEQGDSAMYLCASSQVVGTEQYFGPGTRLTVT.

The J gene is TRBJ1-1, the V gene TRBV3-1; possible D gene TRBD1, 6 bases. Germline V gene lookup returns CDR1 LGHDT and CDR2 YNNKEL (reference sequence). With 1 base removed from V and 3 bases from J, the gap between germline ends came to 9 bases. This CDR3 is 14 amino acids long. The CDR3 nucleotides are TGTGCCAGCAGCCAAGGGGACATTTACACTGAAGCTTTCTTT. It yields the protein CASSQGDIYTEAFF.

A few counts support this clonotype. V gene TRBV6-5 combines with J gene TRBJ2-1, with 13 bases matching TRBD2. The germline V gene has CDR1 MNHEY and CDR2 SVGAGI. This CDR3 is built from 16 residues. J lost 7 bases, V lost 5 bases, and 8 bases had no gene match. The CDR3 spells CASSTTSGGPRNEQFF. CDR3 nucleotides: TGTGCCAGCAGTACGACTAGCGGGGGGCCGCGGAATGAGCAGTTCTTC.